Presented here are 29 T cell receptor beta chains from one specimen sequenced in a study of blood T cell repertoires in COVID-19 (dated by TCRdb to 2020 to 2022). Receptor libraries were prepared by the immunoSEQ multiplex PCR assay. What TCRdb holds here is the immuneACCESS table cut down to in-frame rearrangements. Part of the clones is not present; checked against another copy, under half of the missing clones reflect an unresolved V gene, and the others are unexplained. The sample table records around 170,000 clones; roughly 84% of these occur just once. Approximately 7% of the sample comes from the top ten. Sequenced: peripheral blood. These receptors were collected from a man aged 50 or older with active or convalescent COVID-19.

The V call is TRBV6-5, the J call TRBJ1-5, with TRBD1 matching over 7 bases. The CDR3 is 15 residues long. Germline V gene data show CDR1 as MNHEY and CDR2 as SVGAGI. Germline trimming cut 6 bases from V and 11 bases from J; bases unmatched to any gene: 16. The CDR3 sequence: CASSRGTIGQSAQHF. The DNA for the CDR3 is TGTGCCAGCAGCAGGGGGACCATTGGGCAGTCGGCCCAGCATTTT.

The chain combines TRBV2 with TRBJ2-7, with TRBD1 matching 8 bases. Germline V gene data show CDR1 as SNHLY and CDR2 as FYNNEI. Germline trimming cut 4 bases from V and 8 bases from J; bases unmatched to any gene: 7. This CDR3 is 13 amino acids long. CDR3 amino acids: CASSGDRSRQQYF. The CDR3 nucleotides are TGTGCCAGCAGTGGGGACAGGTCCAGGCAGCAGTACTTC.

V is TRBV29-1 and J is TRBJ2-5; 14 bases line up with TRBD2. The V and J ends lost 6 bases and 2 bases, in that order; junction bases with no gene match: 5. In germline, CDR1 is SQVTM, CDR2 ANQGSEA. The CDR3 totals 15 residues. Here the CDR3 reads CSVGTSGRGQETQYF. The CDR3 DNA is TGCAGCGTCGGGACTAGCGGGAGAGGTCAAGAGACCCAGTACTTC. The variable domain in full, completed from reference TRBV29-1 and TRBJ2-5, reads SAVISQKPSRDICQRGTSLTIQCQVDSQVTMMFWYRQQPGQSLTLIATANQGSEATYESGFVIDKFPISRPNLTFSTLTVSNMSPEDSSIYLCSVGTSGRGQETQYFGPGTRLLVL.

The genes are TRBV5-1 and TRBJ2-3; tentatively, D is TRBD1 (6 bases). Germline CDR1 is SGHRS and CDR2 is YFSETQ. The CDR3 consists of 15 residues. V was clipped by 0 bases and J by 5 bases, with 13 bases between them. CDR3 in amino acids: CASSLGGRMEDTQYF. For the CDR3, the DNA is TGCGCCAGCAGCTTGGGGGGGCGGATGGAAGATACGCAGTATTTT. The whole variable domain, filled in from reference TRBV5-1 and TRBJ2-3, reads KAGVTQTPRYLIKTRGQQVTLSCSPISGHRSVSWYQQTPGQGLQFLFEYFSETQRNKGNFPGRFSGRQFSNSRSEMNVSTLELGDSALYLCASSLGGRMEDTQYFGPGTRLTVL.

This chain joins TRBV29-1 and TRBJ2-5; possible D gene TRBD1, 5 bases. V dropped 4 bases and J dropped 0 bases, with 15 bases sitting between them. Germline V lookup: CDR1 SQVTM, CDR2 ANQGSEA. The CDR3 is 15 amino acids. CDR3 in amino acids: CSVASPGKNQETQYF. The CDR3 region has the DNA TGCAGCGTTGCGTCGCCAGGGAAGAACCAAGAGACCCAGTACTTC.

The rearrangement links TRBV3-1 (or the pseudogene TRBV3-2) to TRBJ2-3; 11 bases are a match to TRBD2. V lost 3 bases and J lost 4; bases outside the gene matches: 3. Germline V gene sequence: CDR1 LGHDT, CDR2 YNNKEL (reference sequence). The CDR3 sequence is 15 residues long. The CDR3 sequence is CASSQLAGGADTQYF. The CDR3 bases are TGTGCCAGCAGCCAGTTAGCGGGAGGGGCAGATACGCAGTATTTT.

The rearrangement uses TRBV12-3 or TRBV12-4 and TRBJ1-1; the match to TRBD1 covers 7 bases. The J segment lost 8 bases and the V segment lost 0 bases, leaving 3 bases of the junction unmatched. This CDR3 spans 13 amino acids. Here the CDR3 DNA reads TGTGCCAGCAGTTTAGCGGGACAGTTAGAAGCTTTCTTT. Translated: CASSLAGQLEAFF.

The V gene is TRBV3-1 (or the pseudogene TRBV3-2), the J gene TRBJ1-2; TRBD1 agrees at 7 bases. The junction had 18 bases not matched to a gene; V was cut back by 0 bases and J by 8 bases. CDR3 length: 18 amino acids. In germline, CDR1 is LGHDT, CDR2 YNNKEL (reference sequence). CDR3 coding DNA: TGTGCCAGCAGCCAAGATATAAATCGTCGACAGGGTCGGAAGGGCTACACCTTC. Translation: CASSQDINRRQGRKGYTF.

This clone has more than one count but fewer than ten. The chain couples TRBV11-3 to TRBJ2-7; no definite D call. The ends were cut back, 2 bases at V and 2 bases at J, with 10 bases in the middle. The CDR3 extends over 14 amino acids. Germline V gene sequence: CDR1 SGHNT, CDR2 YENEEA. CDR3: CASSLRVDPYEQYF. CDR3 DNA: TGTGCCAGCAGCTTACGGGTCGACCCCTACGAGCAGTACTTC.

This chain connects TRBV9 to TRBJ2-1; TRBD2 agrees at 10 bases. From germline, CDR1 is SGDLS and CDR2 YYNGEE. After removal of 5 bases from V and 8 bases from J, the junction contained 10 bases not matched to a gene. The CDR3 has 15 residues. The CDR3 DNA sequence: TGTGCCAGCAGTGAGGGACTAGCGTCTTTCCATGAGCAGTTCTTC. This translates into CASSEGLASFHEQFF. Drawing the rest from reference TRBV9 and TRBJ2-1, the complete variable domain is DSGVTQTPKHLITATGQRVTLRCSPRSGDLSVYWYQQSLDQGLQFLIQYYNGEERAKGNILERFSAQQFPDLHSELNLSSLELGDSALYFCASSEGLASFHEQFFGPGTRLTVL.

The genes are TRBV28 and TRBJ1-5; D gene unclear. Germline lookup yields CDR1 MDHEN and CDR2 SYDVKM. V lost 2 bases and J lost 1, with 6 bases in between. The CDR3 covers 14 residues. The CDR3, as DNA: TGTGCCAGCAGTTTAGGGCAAAGCAATCAGCCCCAGCATTTT. This translates into CASSLGQSNQPQHF. Combining the CDR3 with reference TRBV28 and TRBJ1-5 gives the whole variable domain DVKVTQSSRYLVKRTGEKVFLECVQDMDHENMFWYRQDPGLGLRLIYFSYDVKMKEKGDIPEGYSVSREKKERFSLILESASTNQTSMYLCASSLGQSNQPQHFGDGTRLSIL.

This chain joins TRBV4-2 and TRBJ1-4, with a possible D match to TRBD1 (5 bases). The V end was cut by 4 bases, the J end by 11 bases, with 11 bases between. The CDR3 has 12 residues. The germline gives CDR1 LGHNA, CDR2 YNFKEQ. CDR3 amino acids: CASSLAGGKLFF. CDR3 nucleotide sequence: TGTGCCAGCAGCCTCGCGGGGGGGAAACTGTTTTTT.

This chain connects TRBV7-9 to TRBJ2-1, with 7 bases lining up with TRBD2. CDR1 and CDR2 from the germline V gene are SEHNR and FQNEAQ (reference sequence). CDR3 length: 16 residues. The junction had 5 bases not matched to a gene; V was cut back by 3 bases and J by 0 bases. The CDR3 DNA follows: TGTGCCAGCAGCTTTAGGGCGGGGGTCTCCTACAATGAGCAGTTCTTC. Translating gives CASSFRAGVSYNEQFF.

This chain links TRBV28 with TRBJ2-1, with 7 bases fitting TRBD2. Unmatched junction bases numbered 11, after V lost 7 bases and J lost 8 bases. The CDR3 is made up of 14 amino acids. CDR1 MDHEN and CDR2 SYDVKM come from the germline V gene. CDR3 sequence: CASTIRLATDEQFF. Written as DNA, the CDR3 is TGTGCCAGCACCATCAGACTAGCCACCGATGAGCAGTTCTTC.

This rearrangement joins TRBV14 to TRBJ2-3; 7 positions match TRBD1. Germline V gene lookup returns CDR1 SGHDN and CDR2 FVKESK. Trimming took 2 bases from V and 1 from J; bases not matched to a gene: 12. The CDR3 runs 18 residues. CDR3 sequence reads: CASSQSWGRGQRTDTQYF. CDR3 coding DNA: TGTGCCAGCAGCCAATCGTGGGGAAGGGGGCAACGCACAGATACGCAGTATTTT.

This chain connects TRBV4-3 to TRBJ2-5, with TRBD2 as a possible D gene (5 bases). The germline V gene has CDR1 LGHNA and CDR2 YSLEER. The CDR3 totals 17 residues. Trimming pared 0 bases from V and 2 bases from J, leaving 16 bases between. The CDR3 coding sequence is TGCGCCAGCAGCCAAGAGTTGAGGGAGTTAAGTCAAGAGACCCAGTACTTC. It codes for CASSQELRELSQETQYF.

The V and J genes are TRBV10-3 and TRBJ2-2; 9 bases line up with TRBD1. Trimming took 2 bases from V and 4 from J; bases not matched to a gene: 2. CDR1 is ENHRY, CDR2 SYGVKD, per germline. This CDR3 region has 15 residues. This CDR3 is CAISETGGFTGELFF. In nucleotides, the CDR3 is TGTGCCATCAGTGAGACAGGGGGCTTCACCGGGGAGCTGTTTTTT.

In this sample, this clone turned up once. The CDR3 reads CASSTNFQNIQYF. As DNA, the CDR3 is TGTGCCAGTAGTACGAACTTCCAAAACATTCAGTACTTC. This chain connects TRBV19 to TRBJ2-4; D ambiguous. The CDR3 consists of 13 residues. Germline V lookup: CDR1 LNHDA, CDR2 SQIVND (reference sequence). V shed 4 bases and J shed 5 bases, with 9 bases lying between them.

The chain recombines TRBV2 with TRBJ2-1; a possible D gene is TRBD1 (5 bases). The CDR3 spans 12 residues. Germline CDR1 and CDR2: SNHLY and FYNNEI. Between the trimmed V and J ends, which lost 2 bases and 8 bases, there was a span of 7 bases. In DNA, the CDR3 is TGTGCCAGCAGTGAACAGGGCTATGAGCAGTTCTTC. This codes for CASSEQGYEQFF. Together with reference TRBV2 and TRBJ2-1, the CDR3 gives the full variable domain: EPEVTQTPSHQVTQMGQEVILRCVPISNHLYFYWYRQILGQKVEFLVSFYNNEISEKSEIFDDQFSVERPDGSNFTLKIRSTKLEDSAMYFCASSEQGYEQFFGPGTRLTVL.

The chain links TRBV27 to TRBJ2-2; TRBD2 might be the D (5 bases). The CDR3 has 16 residues. V lost 1 base, J lost 6 bases, and 15 bases lay in between. Germline assignment: CDR1 MNHEY and CDR2 SMNVEV (reference sequence). DNA of the CDR3: TGTGCCAGCAGTTTATTGTCGGGGAATAATGCCGGGGAGCTGTTTTTT. Protein sequence: CASSLLSGNNAGELFF.

This clone was counted a few times. The chain combines TRBV25-1 with TRBJ1-2, with TRBD1 matching 7 bases. V gave up 2 bases and J gave up 7 bases; unmatched junction bases: 10. Germline V gene data show CDR1 as MGHDK and CDR2 as SYGVNS. This CDR3 has 15 amino acids. The CDR3, as DNA: TGTGCCAGCAGTGAACCTGGGCAAGGGGGCTTTGGCTACACCTTC. Its protein is CASSEPGQGGFGYTF.

The chain links TRBV5-1 to TRBJ1-1; the D gene is possibly TRBD1 (6 bases). The CDR3 sequence is 12 residues long. CDR1 SGHRS and CDR2 YFSETQ come from the germline V gene. Trimming left V 8 bases short and J 6 bases short, with 14 bases between. CDR3 protein: CASSTQGAEAFF. CDR3 bases: TGCGCCAGTAGCACACAGGGAGCTGAAGCTTTCTTT. Full variable domain (remainder filled in from reference TRBV5-1 and TRBJ1-1): KAGVTQTPRYLIKTRGQQVTLSCSPISGHRSVSWYQQTPGQGLQFLFEYFSETQRNKGNFPGRFSGRQFSNSRSEMNVSTLELGDSALYLCASSTQGAEAFFGQGTRLTVV.

V and J are TRBV11-2 and TRBJ1-4; D is unclear. Germline-derived CDR1 and CDR2 are SGHAT and FQNNGV. The CDR3 has 15 residues. V shed 5 bases and J shed 8 bases, with 18 bases lying between them. This CDR3 reads CASSPLSGRREKLFF. As DNA, the CDR3 is TGTGCCAGCAGCCCCTTGTCCGGCCGGAGGGAAAAACTGTTTTTT.

This chain uses TRBV18 with TRBJ2-7, with D tentatively TRBD1 (6 bases). Trimming removed 3 bases from V and 0 bases from J, with 12 bases in between. The germline V gene encodes CDR1 KGHSH and CDR2 LQKENI. The CDR3 covers 15 residues. The CDR3 DNA is TGTGCCAGCTCACCTTTTCGGGACACCTCCTACGAGCAGTACTTC. Its protein product is CASSPFRDTSYEQYF.

The rearrangement uses TRBV6-5 and TRBJ2-7; 7 nucleotides align to TRBD1. The CDR3 contains 12 residues. Germline V CDR1 and CDR2: MNHEY, SVGAGI. Trimming took 6 bases from V and 2 from J; bases not matched to a gene: 1. DNA of the CDR3: TGTGCCAGCAGGGGGACAGCCTACGAGCAGTACTTC. As protein: CASRGTAYEQYF.

This clone was detected once. The chain is built from TRBV11-3 and TRBJ1-6; 8 bases line up with TRBD1. This CDR3 contains 18 residues. Germline CDR1 reads SGHNT; CDR2 reads YENEEA. With V trimmed by 4 bases and J by 1 base, 9 bases remained unmatched. The CDR3 region has the DNA TGTGCCAGCAGCTCCGGGACAGGTCATGGGTCCTATAATTCACCCCTCCACTTT. Translating gives CASSSGTGHGSYNSPLHF.

This rearrangement joins TRBV7-9 to TRBJ2-7; 7 bases are a match to TRBD2. The CDR3 is 13 residues long. The germline gives CDR1 SEHNR, CDR2 FQNEAQ (reference sequence). Losses at the gene ends were 5 bases for V and 12 bases for J; bases not matched to a gene: 13. The CDR3 protein is CASSTHGTTRLYF. The CDR3 DNA reads as TGTGCCAGCAGCACCCACGGGACTACCCGGCTGTACTTC.

This chain joins TRBV4-1 and TRBJ1-1, with 10 bases that match TRBD1. J was trimmed by 6 bases and V by 4 bases; bases with no gene match: 14. CDR1 is MGHRA, CDR2 YSYEKL, per germline. The length of the CDR3 is 17 residues. In DNA form, the CDR3 reads TGCGCCAGCAGCCCTTGGGGACAGGGGAGACAAGCGGCTGAAGCTTTCTTT. It is translated as CASSPWGQGRQAAEAFF.

This rearrangement joins TRBV10-3 to TRBJ2-7, with a possible D match to TRBD1 (5 bases). The CDR3 is 11 amino acids. CDR1 and CDR2 (germline): ENHRY, SYGVKD. Trimming removed 7 bases from V and 7 bases from J, with 11 bases in between. In nucleotides, the CDR3 is TGTGCCATCAAAAATCCAGGGGAGCAGTACTTC. This codes for CAIKNPGEQYF.